This T cell receptor (beta chain) is from a study of blood T cell repertoires in COVID-19. Study information: Samples taken during acute and convalescent COVID-19 were collected in the United States, Italy and Spain. T cells, B-cell-depleted T cells, or PBMCs supplied cDNA or gDNA.

CDR1 and CDR2 (germline): LGHDT, YNNKEL (reference sequence). The CDR3 spans 14 residues. Trimming cost V 2 bases and J 7 bases; bases outside gene matches: 8. As originally analysed: Estimation of nucleated cell counts relied on the amplification of reference gene primers. Method: immunoSEQ multiplex PCR; TCRdb's copy keeps in-frame clones and lacks some. V and J calls and clone size are given by that table; D and trimming were obtained from the DNA. The sample has around 270,000 clones; approximately 89% are singletons. Sequencing was performed on peripheral blood. The rearrangement uses TRBV3-1 (or the pseudogene TRBV3-2) and TRBJ2-7; TRBD1 aligns across 7 bases. The clonotype comes from a man in his forties who had recovered from COVID-19. CDR3 residues: CASSQRGRAREQYF. DNA for the CDR3: TGTGCCAGCAGCCAAAGGGGGCGAGCCCGGGAGCAGTACTTC.